The 22 T cell receptor beta chains listed next were all sequenced from one sample in a study of Ad26.COV2.S vaccination and SARS-CoV-2 variants. Using immunoSEQ multiplex PCR, the repertoire was profiled, and TCRdb retains in-frame clones only, with some absent. Of approximately 410,000 clones in the sample, approximately 87% were seen once. The treatment denotes: roughly 18 received Ad26.COV2.S at low or high dose, single or two shots; 5 received placebo; per-sample allocation not given. All samples were drawn on day 63, counting from the first vaccine or placebo injection. The input for sequencing was peripheral blood, taken in a trial of Ad26.COV2.S vaccine versus placebo. The receptors derive from a person aged 18-60 years who received the Ad26.COV2.S COVID-19 vaccine or a placebo.

The gene calls are TRBV7-9 and TRBJ2-2; 9 bases align to TRBD1. Looked up from germline, CDR1 is SEHNR and CDR2 is FQNEAQ (reference sequence). The V and J ends lost 4 bases and 11 bases, in that order; junction bases with no gene match: 5. This CDR3 has 13 amino acids. DNA for the CDR3: TGTGCCAGCAGCTCGGGACAGGGTGGCGAGCTGTTTTTT. As protein: CASSSGQGGELFF.

This chain links TRBV4-1 with TRBJ2-5, with 8 bases matching TRBD1. CDR1 is MGHRA, CDR2 YSYEKL, per germline. The CDR3 consists of 14 residues. V lost 0 bases and J lost 7; bases outside the gene matches: 4. CDR3 sequence reads: CASSQDRGLGTQYF. CDR3 nucleotides: TGCGCCAGCAGCCAAGACAGGGGGCTAGGGACCCAGTACTTC.

CDR3 nucleotides: TGTGCCAGCAGCCTTGGGCAGGGTTGGGGCTACACCTTC. Protein product: CASSLGQGWGYTF. The chain uses TRBV27 and TRBJ1-2; D might be TRBD1 (5 bases). V shed 6 bases and J shed 8 bases, with 16 bases lying between them. Germline V CDR1 and CDR2: MNHEY, SMNVEV (reference sequence). The CDR3 is 13 residues long.

This clone was observed a handful of times. Germline and junction disagree at one end, which may indicate a read error. The rearrangement uses TRBV29-1 and TRBJ2-3; tentative D call: TRBD1 (5 bases). From germline, CDR1 is SQVTM and CDR2 ANQGSEA. This CDR3 is 13 amino acids long. The CDR3 DNA reads as TGCAGCGCTGAAACAGGTAGCACAGATACGCAGTATTTT. Protein: CSAETGSTDTQYF.

The chain is built from TRBV7-9 and TRBJ2-2; D may be TRBD1 (6 bases). V lost 1 base, J lost 5 bases, and 14 bases lay in between. The length of the CDR3 is 16 residues. Germline CDR1 SEHNR, CDR2 FQNEAQ (reference sequence). The CDR3 DNA sequence: TGTGCCAGCAGCTTAGTGCCGGGACACGGGACCGGGGAGCTGTTTTTT. The encoded protein is CASSLVPGHGTGELFF.

V gene TRBV4-3 combines with J gene TRBJ1-3; perhaps TRBD1 as D (6 bases). CDR3 length: 16 residues. Germline V gene sequence: CDR1 LGHNA, CDR2 YSLEER. V was clipped by 6 bases and J by 4 bases, with 19 bases between them. This chain's CDR3 is CASSSRYREAGNTIYF. Written as DNA, the CDR3 is TGCGCCAGCAGTTCTCGGTACAGGGAGGCAGGAAACACCATATATTTT.

The chain is built from TRBV2 and TRBJ1-6; D gene unclear. Trimming cost V 2 bases and J 5 bases, with 10 bases left between them. The CDR3 length is 15 residues. Germline assignment: CDR1 SNHLY and CDR2 FYNNEI. The chain's CDR3 is CASSESAGDNSPLHF. For the CDR3, the DNA is TGTGCCAGCAGTGAATCCGCAGGAGATAATTCACCCCTCCACTTT.

The V gene is TRBV5-4, the J gene TRBJ1-6; possibly TRBD1 for D (6 bases). From germline, CDR1 is SGHNT and CDR2 YYREEE (reference sequence). This CDR3 is 16 amino acids long. The germline V and J ends were trimmed by 0 bases and 8 bases, with 15 bases remaining between them. The CDR3 loop is CASSLVGARVDSPLHF. The CDR3, as DNA: TGTGCCAGCAGCTTGGTGGGGGCCCGTGTCGATTCACCCCTCCACTTT. Based on the CDR3 plus reference TRBV5-4 and TRBJ1-6, the full variable domain is ETGVTQSPTHLIKTRGQQVTLRCSSQSGHNTVSWYQQALGQGPQFIFQYYREEENGRGNFPPRFSGLQFPNYSSELNVNALELDDSALYLCASSLVGARVDSPLHFGNGTRLTVT.

This chain uses TRBV2 with TRBJ2-2; 7 bases are a match to TRBD2. V lost 5 bases and J lost 3; bases outside the gene matches: 3. CDR1 is SNHLY, CDR2 FYNNEI, per germline. The CDR3 is 14 residues long. The CDR3 spells CASSPRGDTGELFF. CDR3 bases: TGTGCCAGCAGTCCCCGGGGGGACACCGGGGAGCTGTTTTTT.

V and J are TRBV5-6 and TRBJ1-3; unclear D gene. The germline V and J ends were trimmed by 3 bases and 4 bases, with 14 bases remaining between them. The CDR3 covers 15 residues. Germline CDR1 reads SGHDT; CDR2 reads YYEEEE. The CDR3 bases are TGTGCCAGCAGCTCGTCGGGAGCTACCGGAAACACCATATATTTT. This codes for CASSSSGATGNTIYF. Based on the CDR3 plus reference TRBV5-6 and TRBJ1-3, the full variable domain is DAGVTQSPTHLIKTRGQQVTLRCSPKSGHDTVSWYQQALGQGPQFIFQYYEEEERQRGNFPDRFSGHQFPNYSSELNVNALLLGDSALYLCASSSSGATGNTIYFGEGSWLTVV.

A remark on this clone: This may come from a read error, since a much larger clone is one base off. The chain employs TRBV3-1 (or the pseudogene TRBV3-2) and TRBJ2-7; D perhaps matches TRBD1 (5 bases). Between the trimmed V and J ends, which lost 8 bases and 5 bases, there was a span of 7 bases. The germline CDR1 and CDR2 sequences are LGHDT and YNNKEL (reference sequence). The CDR3 runs 10 residues. The CDR3 nucleotides read TGTGCCAGCGGGGCCCACGAGCAGTACTTC. Translated: CASGAHEQYF.

This chain links TRBV5-1 with TRBJ2-7; no clear D. V lost 4 bases to trimming and J lost 0 bases, with 17 bases between them. CDR3 size: 16 residues. Germline V lookup: CDR1 SGHRS, CDR2 YFSETQ. The CDR3 sequence: CASSISPGEFSYEQYF. The CDR3 DNA reads as TGCGCCAGCAGCATCTCCCCAGGTGAATTCTCCTACGAGCAGTACTTC.

The chain is built from TRBV16 and TRBJ1-1; D possibly corresponds to TRBD1 (5 bases). Trimming cost V 3 bases and J 2 bases, with 10 bases left between them. The CDR3 length is 14 residues. Germline CDR1 KGHSY, CDR2 FQNENV. The CDR3: CASSQGDSNTEAFF. In nucleotides, the CDR3 is TGTGCCAGCAGCCAGGGGGACTCCAACACTGAAGCTTTCTTT. Drawing the rest from reference TRBV16 and TRBJ1-1, the complete variable domain is GEEVAQTPKHLVRGEGQKAKLYCAPIKGHSYVFWYQQVLKNEFKFLISFQNENVFDETGMPKERFSAKCLPNSPCSLEIQATKLEDSAVYFCASSQGDSNTEAFFGQGTRLTVV.

The rearrangement uses TRBV7-9 and TRBJ2-2; 14 bases line up with TRBD2. Germline CDR1 and CDR2: SEHNR and FQNEAQ (reference sequence). The CDR3 is 18 residues long. V trimming: 5 bases; J trimming: 1 base; junction bases outside the gene matches: 6. The CDR3 DNA follows: TGTGCCAGCAGCACCGGGACTAGCGGGGGAAGGAACACCGGGGAGCTGTTTTTT. This gives the protein CASSTGTSGGRNTGELFF.

The V call is TRBV28, the J call TRBJ1-1, with TRBD1 as a possible D gene (6 bases). CDR1 and CDR2 (germline): MDHEN, SYDVKM. The V and J ends lost 4 bases and 8 bases respectively, with 11 bases between them. The CDR3 runs 12 residues. The CDR3 nucleotides read TGTGCCAGCAGTTACGGACAGTACGAAGCTTTCTTT. This sequence encodes CASSYGQYEAFF.

The chain combines TRBV3-1 (or the pseudogene TRBV3-2) with TRBJ2-3; 11 bases are a match to TRBD2. CDR3 size: 17 residues. Germline values: CDR1 LGHDT, CDR2 YNNKEL (reference sequence). The V segment lost 0 bases and the J segment 7 bases; nucleotides outside the gene matches: 9. The CDR3 protein is CASSQEVASGGINTQYF. CDR3 bases: TGTGCCAGCAGCCAAGAGGTTGCTAGCGGGGGGATAAATACGCAGTATTTT.

The V call is TRBV5-1, the J call TRBJ1-1; D might be TRBD1 (5 bases). V dropped 6 bases and J dropped 1 base, with 10 bases sitting between them. Germline loops: CDR1 SGHRS, CDR2 YFSETQ. The CDR3 is made up of 13 amino acids. The CDR3 DNA sequence: TGCGCCAGCACCCGAGGGGCGAACACTGAAGCTTTCTTT. Its translation is CASTRGANTEAFF.

This rearrangement joins TRBV18 to TRBJ2-3, with a possible D match to TRBD2 (6 bases). The CDR3 contains 16 residues. V lost 4 bases and J 2 bases, leaving 16 bases between the germline ends. Germline CDR1 reads KGHSH; CDR2 reads LQKENI. In nucleotides, the CDR3 is TGTGCCAGCTCACTGGCAAGGACTACCTTCACAGATACGCAGTATTTT. Translating gives CASSLARTTFTDTQYF.

V usage is TRBV20-1 and J usage is TRBJ1-2; D remains unclear. The length of the CDR3 is 11 residues. Trimming took 3 bases from V and 7 from J, leaving 9 bases between them. Germline values: CDR1 DFQATT, CDR2 SNEGSKA (reference sequence). CDR3 coding DNA: TGCAGTGCTAGGTATGAAGGTGGCTACACCTTC. Translated, it gives CSARYEGGYTF.

The chain's CDR3 is CASSQGQGATNEKLFF. In DNA form, the CDR3 reads TGTGCCAGCAGTCAGGGACAGGGAGCAACTAATGAAAAACTGTTTTTT. The gene calls are TRBV6-6 and TRBJ1-4; 9 bases align to TRBD1. V lost 5 bases and J lost 0; bases outside the gene matches: 4. The CDR3 covers 16 residues. Germline CDR1 reads MNHNY; CDR2 reads SVGAGI (reference sequence).

The chain is built from TRBV19 and TRBJ2-7; D gene unclear. The CDR3 runs to 13 residues. Trimming cost V 4 bases and J 0 bases, with 7 bases left between them. Per germline, CDR1 LNHDA and CDR2 SQIVND (reference sequence). The CDR3 region is CASSKTSSYEQYF. CDR3 coding DNA: TGTGCCAGTAGTAAAACAAGCTCCTACGAGCAGTACTTC.

The gene calls are TRBV6-2 or TRBV6-3 and TRBJ2-1; D may be TRBD1 or TRBD2 (5 bases each). The CDR3 has 13 amino acids. The germline CDR1 and CDR2 sequences are MNHEY and SVGEGT. Trimming shortened V by 0 bases and J by 8 bases, and 8 bases separated the two germline ends. The chain's CDR3 is CASSYSLGDEQFF. Written as DNA, the CDR3 is TGTGCCAGCAGTTACTCGCTGGGGGATGAGCAGTTCTTC.